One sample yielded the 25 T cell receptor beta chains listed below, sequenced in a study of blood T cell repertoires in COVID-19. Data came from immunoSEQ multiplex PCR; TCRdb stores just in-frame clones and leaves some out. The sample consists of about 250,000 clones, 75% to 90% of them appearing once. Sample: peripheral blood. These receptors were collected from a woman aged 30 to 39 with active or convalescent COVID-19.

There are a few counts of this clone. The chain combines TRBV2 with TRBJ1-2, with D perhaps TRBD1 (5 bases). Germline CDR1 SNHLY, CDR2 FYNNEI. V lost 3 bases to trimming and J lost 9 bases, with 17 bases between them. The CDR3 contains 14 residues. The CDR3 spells CASSDNSRRQRYTF. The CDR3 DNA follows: TGTGCCAGCAGTGATAATTCCCGCCGACAGCGCTACACCTTC.

The CDR3 coding sequence is TGTGCCAGCAGCGAGGGCACAGGGATCTTTAGGGAGACCCAGTACTTC. Its protein is CASSEGTGIFRETQYF. The chain uses TRBV9 and TRBJ2-5; weak D call: TRBD1 (6 bases). The germline CDR1 and CDR2 sequences are SGDLS and YYNGEE. Between the trimmed V and J ends, which lost 3 bases and 5 bases, there was a span of 20 bases. The CDR3 contains 16 residues.

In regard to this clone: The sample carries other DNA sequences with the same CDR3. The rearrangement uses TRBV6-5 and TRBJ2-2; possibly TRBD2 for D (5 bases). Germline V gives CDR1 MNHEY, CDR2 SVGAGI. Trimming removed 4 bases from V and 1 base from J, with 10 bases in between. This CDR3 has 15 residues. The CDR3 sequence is CASSSLGGNTGELFF. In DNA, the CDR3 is TGTGCCAGCAGTTCGCTCGGAGGGAACACCGGGGAGCTGTTTTTT.

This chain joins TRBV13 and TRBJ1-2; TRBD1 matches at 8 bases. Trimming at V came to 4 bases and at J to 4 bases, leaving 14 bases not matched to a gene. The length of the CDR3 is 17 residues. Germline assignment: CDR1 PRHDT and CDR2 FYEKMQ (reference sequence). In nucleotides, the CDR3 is TGTGCCAGCAGCTCCCGTACTCTGACAGGGGTGGGCTATGGCTACACCTTC. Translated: CASSSRTLTGVGYGYTF.

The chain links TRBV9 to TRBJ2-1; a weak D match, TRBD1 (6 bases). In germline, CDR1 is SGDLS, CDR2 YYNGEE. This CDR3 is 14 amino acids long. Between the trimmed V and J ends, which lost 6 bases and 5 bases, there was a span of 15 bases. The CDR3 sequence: CASTLGWGHNEQFF. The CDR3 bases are TGTGCCAGCACCCTGGGATGGGGGCACAATGAGCAGTTCTTC.

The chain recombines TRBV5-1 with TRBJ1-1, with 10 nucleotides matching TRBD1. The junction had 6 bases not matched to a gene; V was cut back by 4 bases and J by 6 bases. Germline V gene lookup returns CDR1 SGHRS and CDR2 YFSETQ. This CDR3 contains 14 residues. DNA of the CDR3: TGCGCCAGCAGCGACCAGACAGGGGGCTCTGAAGCTTTCTTT. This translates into CASSDQTGGSEAFF.

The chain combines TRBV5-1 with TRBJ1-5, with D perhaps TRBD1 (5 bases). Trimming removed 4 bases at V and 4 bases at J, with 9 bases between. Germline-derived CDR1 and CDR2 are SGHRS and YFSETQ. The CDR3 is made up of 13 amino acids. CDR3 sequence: CASSPDSNQPQHF. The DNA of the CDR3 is TGCGCCAGCAGCCCAGACAGTAATCAGCCCCAGCATTTT.

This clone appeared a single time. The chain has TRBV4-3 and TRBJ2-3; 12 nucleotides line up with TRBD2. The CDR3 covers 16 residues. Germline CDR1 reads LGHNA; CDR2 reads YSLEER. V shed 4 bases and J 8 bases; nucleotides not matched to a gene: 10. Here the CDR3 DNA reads TGCGCCAGCAGCCGCGAACTAGCGGGGGGTGAGGGTACGCAGTATTTT. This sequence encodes CASSRELAGGEGTQYF.

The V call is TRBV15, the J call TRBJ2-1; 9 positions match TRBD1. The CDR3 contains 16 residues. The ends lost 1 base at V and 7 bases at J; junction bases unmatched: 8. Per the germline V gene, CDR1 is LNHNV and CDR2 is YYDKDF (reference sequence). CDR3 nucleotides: TGTGCCACCAGCAGAGGCACGGGACAGGGTAAAAATGAGCAGTTCTTC. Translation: CATSRGTGQGKNEQFF. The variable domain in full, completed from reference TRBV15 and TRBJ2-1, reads DAMVIQNPRYQVTQFGKPVTLSCSQTLNHNVMYWYQQKSSQAPKLLFHYYDKDFNNEADTPDNFQSRRPNTSFCFLDIRSPGLGDTAMYLCATSRGTGQGKNEQFFGPGTRLTVL.

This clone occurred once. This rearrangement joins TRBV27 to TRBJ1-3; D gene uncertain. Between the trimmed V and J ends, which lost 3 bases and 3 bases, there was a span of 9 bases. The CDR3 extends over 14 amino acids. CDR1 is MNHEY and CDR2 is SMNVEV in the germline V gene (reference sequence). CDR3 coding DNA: TGTGCCAGCAGTTTCCGGGGTAGTGGAAACACCATATATTTT. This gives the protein CASSFRGSGNTIYF.

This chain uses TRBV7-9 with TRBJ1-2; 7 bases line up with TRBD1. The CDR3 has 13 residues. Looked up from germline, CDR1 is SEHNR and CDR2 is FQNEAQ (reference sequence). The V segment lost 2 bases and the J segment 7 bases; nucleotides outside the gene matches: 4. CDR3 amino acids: CASSLPPGGGYTF. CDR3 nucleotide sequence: TGTGCCAGCAGCTTACCCCCAGGGGGTGGCTACACCTTC.

The CDR3 sequence is CASSFWRAPSYEQYF. In DNA, the CDR3 is TGTGCCAGCAGCTTTTGGCGGGCCCCTTCCTACGAGCAGTACTTC. This chain links TRBV7-2 with TRBJ2-7, with D maybe TRBD2 (5 bases). The germline V gene has CDR1 SGHTA and CDR2 FQGNSA. The CDR3 runs to 15 residues. The ends were cut back, 3 bases at V and 1 base at J, with 13 bases in the middle.

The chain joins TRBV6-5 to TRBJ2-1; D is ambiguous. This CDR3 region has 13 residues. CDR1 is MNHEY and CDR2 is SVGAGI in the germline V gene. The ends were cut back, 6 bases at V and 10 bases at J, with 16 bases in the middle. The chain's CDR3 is CASSPRPSREQFF. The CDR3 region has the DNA TGTGCCAGCAGCCCAAGGCCGTCGAGGGAGCAGTTCTTC.

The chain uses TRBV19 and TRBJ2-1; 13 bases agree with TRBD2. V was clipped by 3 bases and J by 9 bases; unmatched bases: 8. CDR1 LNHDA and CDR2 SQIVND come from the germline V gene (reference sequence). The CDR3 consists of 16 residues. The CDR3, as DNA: TGTGCCAGTAGTATCCAACTAGCGGGGGGGCCGGTTGAGCAGTTCTTC. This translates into CASSIQLAGGPVEQFF.

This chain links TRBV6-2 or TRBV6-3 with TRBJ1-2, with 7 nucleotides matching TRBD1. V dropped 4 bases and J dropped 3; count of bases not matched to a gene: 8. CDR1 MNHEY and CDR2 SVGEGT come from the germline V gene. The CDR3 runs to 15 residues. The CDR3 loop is CASSFRDRAYYGYTF. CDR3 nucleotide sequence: TGTGCCAGCAGTTTCCGGGACAGAGCCTACTATGGCTACACCTTC.

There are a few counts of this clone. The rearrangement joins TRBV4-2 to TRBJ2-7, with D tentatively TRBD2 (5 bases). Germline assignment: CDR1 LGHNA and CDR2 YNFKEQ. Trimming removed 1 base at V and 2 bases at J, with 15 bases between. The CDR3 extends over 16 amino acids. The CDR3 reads CASSQGAPGIPYEQYF. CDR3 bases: TGTGCCAGCAGCCAAGGCGCACCCGGGATCCCCTACGAGCAGTACTTC.

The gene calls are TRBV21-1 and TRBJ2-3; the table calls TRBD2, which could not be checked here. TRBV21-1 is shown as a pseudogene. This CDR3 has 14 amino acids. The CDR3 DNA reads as TGTGCCAGCAGCAATAGCGGTAGCACAGATACGCAGTATTTT. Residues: CASSNSGSTDTQYF.

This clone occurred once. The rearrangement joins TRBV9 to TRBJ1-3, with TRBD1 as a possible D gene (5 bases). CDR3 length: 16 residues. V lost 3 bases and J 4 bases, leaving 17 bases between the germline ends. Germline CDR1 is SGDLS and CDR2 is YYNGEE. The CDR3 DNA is TGTGCCAGCAGCGCAGAGGCAACAGGATGGGGAAACACCATATATTTT. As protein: CASSAEATGWGNTIYF.

CDR3 sequence reads: CATSDFSPDTQYF. CDR3 DNA sequence: TGTGCCACCAGTGATTTTAGCCCAGATACGCAGTATTTT. The chain has TRBV24-1 and TRBJ2-3; no clear D gene. V was pared by 1 base and J by 4 bases, with 5 bases between. Germline CDR1 KGHDR, CDR2 SFDVKD. The CDR3 totals 13 residues.

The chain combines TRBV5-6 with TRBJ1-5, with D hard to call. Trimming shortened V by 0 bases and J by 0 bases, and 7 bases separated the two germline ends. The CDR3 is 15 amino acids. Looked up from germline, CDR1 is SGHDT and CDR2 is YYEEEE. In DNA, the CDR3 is TGTGCCAGCAGCTTGGGGCAGATTAGCAATCAGCCCCAGCATTTT. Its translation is CASSLGQISNQPQHF.

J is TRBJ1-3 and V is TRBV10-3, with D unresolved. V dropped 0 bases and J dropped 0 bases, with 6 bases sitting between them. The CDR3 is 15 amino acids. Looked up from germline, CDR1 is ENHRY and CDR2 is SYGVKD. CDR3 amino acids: CAISESRISGNTIYF. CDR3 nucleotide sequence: TGTGCCATCAGTGAGTCGCGGATCTCTGGAAACACCATATATTTT.

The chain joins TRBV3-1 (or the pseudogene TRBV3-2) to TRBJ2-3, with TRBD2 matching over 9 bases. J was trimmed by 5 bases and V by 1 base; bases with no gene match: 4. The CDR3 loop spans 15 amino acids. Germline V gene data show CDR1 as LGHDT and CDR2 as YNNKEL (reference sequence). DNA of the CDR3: TGTGCCAGCAGCCAAGGGCTAGCGGGGAAAGATACGCAGTATTTT. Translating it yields CASSQGLAGKDTQYF.

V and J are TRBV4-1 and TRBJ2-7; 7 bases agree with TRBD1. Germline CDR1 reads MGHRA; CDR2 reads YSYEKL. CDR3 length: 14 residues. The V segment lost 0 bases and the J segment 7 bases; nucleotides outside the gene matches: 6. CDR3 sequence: CASSQDPGDREQYF. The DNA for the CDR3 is TGCGCCAGCAGCCAAGACCCCGGGGACAGAGAGCAGTACTTC.

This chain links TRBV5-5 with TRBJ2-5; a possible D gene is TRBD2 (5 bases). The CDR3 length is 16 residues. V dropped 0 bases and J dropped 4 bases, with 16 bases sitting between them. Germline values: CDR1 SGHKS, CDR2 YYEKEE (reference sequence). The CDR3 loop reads CASSLDPRVSRETQYF. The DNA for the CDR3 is TGTGCCAGCAGCTTGGACCCGAGGGTTTCACGAGAGACCCAGTACTTC.

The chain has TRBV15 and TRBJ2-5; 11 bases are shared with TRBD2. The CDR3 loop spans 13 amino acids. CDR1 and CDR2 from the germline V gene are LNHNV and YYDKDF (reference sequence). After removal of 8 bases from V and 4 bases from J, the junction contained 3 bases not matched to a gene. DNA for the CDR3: TGTGCCACCCTTAGCGGGGGGGCAGAGACCCAGTACTTC. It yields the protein CATLSGGAETQYF.